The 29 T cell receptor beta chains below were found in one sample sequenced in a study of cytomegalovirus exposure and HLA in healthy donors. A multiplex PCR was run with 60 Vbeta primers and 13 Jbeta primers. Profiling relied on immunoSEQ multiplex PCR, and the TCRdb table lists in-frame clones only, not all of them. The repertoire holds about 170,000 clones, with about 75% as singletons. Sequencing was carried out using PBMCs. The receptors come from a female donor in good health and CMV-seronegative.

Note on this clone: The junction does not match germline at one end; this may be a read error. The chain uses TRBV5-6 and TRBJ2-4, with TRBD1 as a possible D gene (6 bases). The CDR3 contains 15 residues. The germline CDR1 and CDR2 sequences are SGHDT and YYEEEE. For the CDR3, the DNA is TGTGCCAGCAGCTTAGGACAGATCCTCCCGAACAGTCAGTACTTC. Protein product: CASSLGQILPNSQYF.

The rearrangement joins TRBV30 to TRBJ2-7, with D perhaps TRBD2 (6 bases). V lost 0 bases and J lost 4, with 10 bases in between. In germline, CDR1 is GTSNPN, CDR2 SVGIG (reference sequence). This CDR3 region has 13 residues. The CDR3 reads CAWSVGLLYEQYF. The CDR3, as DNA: TGTGCCTGGAGTGTGGGACTTCTTTACGAGCAGTACTTC.

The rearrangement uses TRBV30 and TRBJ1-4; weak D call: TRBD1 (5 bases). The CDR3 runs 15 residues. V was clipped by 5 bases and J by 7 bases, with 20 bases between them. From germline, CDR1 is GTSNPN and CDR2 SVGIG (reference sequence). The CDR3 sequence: CAWQKPYSGAEKLFF. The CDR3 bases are TGTGCCTGGCAAAAACCCTACTCTGGGGCTGAAAAACTGTTTTTT.

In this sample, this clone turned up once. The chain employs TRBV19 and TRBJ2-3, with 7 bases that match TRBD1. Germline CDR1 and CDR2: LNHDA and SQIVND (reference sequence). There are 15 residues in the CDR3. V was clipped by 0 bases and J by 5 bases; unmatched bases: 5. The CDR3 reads CASSIDGAGGDTQYF. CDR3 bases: TGTGCCAGTAGTATAGATGGGGCAGGGGGAGATACGCAGTATTTT.

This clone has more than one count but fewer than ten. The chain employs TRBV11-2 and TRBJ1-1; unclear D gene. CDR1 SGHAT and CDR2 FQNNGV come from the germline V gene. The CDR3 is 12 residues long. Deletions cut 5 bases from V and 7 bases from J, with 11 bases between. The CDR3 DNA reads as TGTGCCAGCAGCCATGGAGCCCTTGAAGCTTTCTTT. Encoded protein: CASSHGALEAFF.

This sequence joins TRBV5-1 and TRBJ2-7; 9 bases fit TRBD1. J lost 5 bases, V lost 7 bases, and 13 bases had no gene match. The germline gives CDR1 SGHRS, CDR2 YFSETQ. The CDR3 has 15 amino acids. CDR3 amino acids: CASASQGQGRDEQYF. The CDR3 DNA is TGCGCCAGCGCCTCCCAGGGACAGGGACGTGACGAGCAGTACTTC.

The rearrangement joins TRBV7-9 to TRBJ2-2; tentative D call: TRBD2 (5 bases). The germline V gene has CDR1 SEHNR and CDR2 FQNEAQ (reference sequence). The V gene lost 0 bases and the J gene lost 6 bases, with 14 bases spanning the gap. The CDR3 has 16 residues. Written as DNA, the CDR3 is TGTGCCAGCAGCTTAGCGGTCGGGATTTGGGCCGGGGAGCTGTTTTTT. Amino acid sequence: CASSLAVGIWAGELFF. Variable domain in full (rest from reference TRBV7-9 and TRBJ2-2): DTGVSQNPRHKITKRGQNVTFRCDPISEHNRLYWYRQTLGQGPEFLTYFQNEAQLEKSRLLSDRFSAERPKGSFSTLEIQRTEQGDSAMYLCASSLAVGIWAGELFFGEGSRLTVL.

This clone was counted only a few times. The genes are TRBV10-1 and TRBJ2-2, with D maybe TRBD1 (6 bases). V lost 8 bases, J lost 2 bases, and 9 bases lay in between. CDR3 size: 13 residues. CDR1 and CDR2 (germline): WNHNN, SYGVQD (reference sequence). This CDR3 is CASGTPNTGELFF. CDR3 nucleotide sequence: TGCGCCAGCGGGACACCAAACACCGGGGAGCTGTTTTTT.

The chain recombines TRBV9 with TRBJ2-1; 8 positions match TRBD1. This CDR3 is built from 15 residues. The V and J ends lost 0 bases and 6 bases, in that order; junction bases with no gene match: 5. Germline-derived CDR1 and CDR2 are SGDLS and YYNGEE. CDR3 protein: CASSVAGQGANEQFF. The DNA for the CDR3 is TGTGCCAGCAGCGTAGCTGGGCAGGGGGCCAATGAGCAGTTCTTC.

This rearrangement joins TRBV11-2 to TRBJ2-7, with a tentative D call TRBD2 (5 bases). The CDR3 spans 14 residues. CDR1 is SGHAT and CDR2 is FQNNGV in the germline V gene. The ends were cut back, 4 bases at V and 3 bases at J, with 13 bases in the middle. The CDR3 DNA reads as TGTGCCAGCAGCTCAGGAGTACTAGTCTACGAGCAGTACTTC. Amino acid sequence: CASSSGVLVYEQYF.

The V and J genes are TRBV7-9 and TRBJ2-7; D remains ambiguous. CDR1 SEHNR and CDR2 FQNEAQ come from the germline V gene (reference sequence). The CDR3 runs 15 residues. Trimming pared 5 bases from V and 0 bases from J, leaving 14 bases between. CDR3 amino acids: CASSPLAVYSYEQYF. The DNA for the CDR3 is TGTGCCAGCAGCCCTCTCGCGGTATACTCCTACGAGCAGTACTTC.

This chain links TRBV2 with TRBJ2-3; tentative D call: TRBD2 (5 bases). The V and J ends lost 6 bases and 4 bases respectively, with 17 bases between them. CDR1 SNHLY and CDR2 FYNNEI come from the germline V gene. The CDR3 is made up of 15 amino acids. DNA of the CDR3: TGTGCCAGCAGCGCCGACTGGAGTAGCGCAGATACGCAGTATTTT. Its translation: CASSADWSSADTQYF. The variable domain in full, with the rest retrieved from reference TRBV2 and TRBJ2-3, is EPEVTQTPSHQVTQMGQEVILRCVPISNHLYFYWYRQILGQKVEFLVSFYNNEISEKSEIFDDQFSVERPDGSNFTLKIRSTKLEDSAMYFCASSADWSSADTQYFGPGTRLTVL.

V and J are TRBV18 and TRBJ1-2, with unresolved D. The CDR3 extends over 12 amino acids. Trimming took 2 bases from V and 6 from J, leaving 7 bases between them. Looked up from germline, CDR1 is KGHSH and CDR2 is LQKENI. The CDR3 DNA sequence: TGTGCCAGCTCACCAAGGCGGGATGGCTACACCTTC. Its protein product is CASSPRRDGYTF.

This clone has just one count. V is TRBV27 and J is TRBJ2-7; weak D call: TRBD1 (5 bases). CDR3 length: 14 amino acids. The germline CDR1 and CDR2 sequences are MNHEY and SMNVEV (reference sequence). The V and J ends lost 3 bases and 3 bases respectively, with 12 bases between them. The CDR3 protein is CASSFKDTFYEQYF. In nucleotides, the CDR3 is TGTGCCAGCAGTTTCAAGGACACCTTCTACGAGCAGTACTTC.

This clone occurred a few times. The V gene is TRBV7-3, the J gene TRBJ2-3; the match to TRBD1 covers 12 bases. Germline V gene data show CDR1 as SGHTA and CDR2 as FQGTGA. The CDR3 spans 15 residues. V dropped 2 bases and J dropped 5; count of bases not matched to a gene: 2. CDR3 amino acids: CASSLGTGGKDTQYF. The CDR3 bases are TGTGCCAGCAGCTTAGGGACAGGGGGCAAAGATACGCAGTATTTT.

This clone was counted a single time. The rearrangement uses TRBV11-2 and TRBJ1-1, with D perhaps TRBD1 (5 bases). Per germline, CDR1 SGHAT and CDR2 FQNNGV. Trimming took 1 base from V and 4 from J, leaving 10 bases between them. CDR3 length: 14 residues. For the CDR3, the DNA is TGTGCCAGCAGCTTAGTTGGGGGAGGCACTGAAGCTTTCTTT. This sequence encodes CASSLVGGGTEAFF. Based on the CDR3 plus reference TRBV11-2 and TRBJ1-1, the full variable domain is EAGVAQSPRYKIIEKRQSVAFWCNPISGHATLYWYQQILGQGPKLLIQFQNNGVVDDSQLPKDRFSAERLKGVDSTLKIQPAKLEDSAVYLCASSLVGGGTEAFFGQGTRLTVV.

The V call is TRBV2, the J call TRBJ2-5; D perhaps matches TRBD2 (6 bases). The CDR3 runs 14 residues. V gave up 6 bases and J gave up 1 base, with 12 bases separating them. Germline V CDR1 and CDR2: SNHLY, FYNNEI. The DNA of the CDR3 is TGTGCCAGCAGGACCTACGGGGGCCAAGAGACCCAGTACTTC. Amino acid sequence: CASRTYGGQETQYF.

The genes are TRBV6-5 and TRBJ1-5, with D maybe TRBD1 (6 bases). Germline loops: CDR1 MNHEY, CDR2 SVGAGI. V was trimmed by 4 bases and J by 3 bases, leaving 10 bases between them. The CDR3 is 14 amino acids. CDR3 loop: CASSSGQFNQPQHF. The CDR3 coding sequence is TGTGCCAGCAGTTCCGGACAGTTCAATCAGCCCCAGCATTTT.

CDR3 residues: CAWTLGHGDTEAFF. The DNA for the CDR3 is TGTGCCTGGACTCTGGGACACGGGGACACTGAAGCTTTCTTT. This rearrangement joins TRBV30 to TRBJ1-1; weak D call: TRBD1 (6 bases). V was trimmed by 4 bases and J by 3 bases, leaving 15 bases between them. This CDR3 comprises 14 residues. Germline V gene sequence: CDR1 GTSNPN, CDR2 SVGIG (reference sequence).

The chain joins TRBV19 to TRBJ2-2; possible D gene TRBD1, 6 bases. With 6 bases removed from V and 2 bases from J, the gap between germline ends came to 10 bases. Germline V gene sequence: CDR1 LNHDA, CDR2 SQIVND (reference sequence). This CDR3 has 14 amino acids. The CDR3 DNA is TGTGCCAGTAGCCCGGGACAAAACACCGGGGAGCTGTTTTTT. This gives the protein CASSPGQNTGELFF.

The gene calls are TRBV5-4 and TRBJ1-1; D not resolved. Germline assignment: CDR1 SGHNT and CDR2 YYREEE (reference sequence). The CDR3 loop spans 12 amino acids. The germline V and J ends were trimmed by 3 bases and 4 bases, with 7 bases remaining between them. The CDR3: CASSSSGTEAFF. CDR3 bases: TGTGCCAGCAGCTCGTCGGGCACTGAAGCTTTCTTT. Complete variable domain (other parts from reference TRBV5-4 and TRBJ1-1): ETGVTQSPTHLIKTRGQQVTLRCSSQSGHNTVSWYQQALGQGPQFIFQYYREEENGRGNFPPRFSGLQFPNYSSELNVNALELDDSALYLCASSSSGTEAFFGQGTRLTVV.

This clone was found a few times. The CDR3 nucleotides are TGTGCCAGCAGTCTCTATCGGGGAGATTCACCCCTCCACTTT. Protein product: CASSLYRGDSPLHF. The chain links TRBV27 to TRBJ1-6; no clear D gene. Trimming took 5 bases from V and 8 from J, leaving 13 bases between them. Looked up from germline, CDR1 is MNHEY and CDR2 is SMNVEV (reference sequence). The CDR3 runs to 14 residues.

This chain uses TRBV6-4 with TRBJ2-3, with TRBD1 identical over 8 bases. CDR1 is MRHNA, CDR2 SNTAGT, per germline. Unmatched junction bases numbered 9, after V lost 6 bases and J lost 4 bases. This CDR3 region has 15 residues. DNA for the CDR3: TGTGCCAGCAGAATGGACAGGGCCGGCCCAGATACGCAGTATTTT. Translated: CASRMDRAGPDTQYF.

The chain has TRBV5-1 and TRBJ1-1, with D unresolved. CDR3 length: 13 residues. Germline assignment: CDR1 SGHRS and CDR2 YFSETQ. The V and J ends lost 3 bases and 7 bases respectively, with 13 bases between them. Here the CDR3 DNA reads TGCGCCAGCAGCTCGCGGGCCGACCTTGAAGCTTTCTTT. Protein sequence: CASSSRADLEAFF. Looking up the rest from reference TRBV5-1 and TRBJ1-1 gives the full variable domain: KAGVTQTPRYLIKTRGQQVTLSCSPISGHRSVSWYQQTPGQGLQFLFEYFSETQRNKGNFPGRFSGRQFSNSRSEMNVSTLELGDSALYLCASSSRADLEAFFGQGTRLTVV.

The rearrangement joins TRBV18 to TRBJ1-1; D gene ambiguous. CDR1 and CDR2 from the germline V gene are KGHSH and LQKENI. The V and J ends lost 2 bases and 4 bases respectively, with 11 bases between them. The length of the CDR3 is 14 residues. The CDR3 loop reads CASSPTDGGTEAFF. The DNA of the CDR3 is TGTGCCAGCTCACCAACAGACGGAGGCACTGAAGCTTTCTTT.

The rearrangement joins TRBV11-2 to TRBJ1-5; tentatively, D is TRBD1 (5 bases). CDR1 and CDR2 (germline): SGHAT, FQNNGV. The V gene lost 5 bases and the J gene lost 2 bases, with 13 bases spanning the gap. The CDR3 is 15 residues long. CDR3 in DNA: TGTGCCAGCAGCCCGTTGGGGGGTGGCAATCAGCCCCAGCATTTT. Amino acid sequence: CASSPLGGGNQPQHF.

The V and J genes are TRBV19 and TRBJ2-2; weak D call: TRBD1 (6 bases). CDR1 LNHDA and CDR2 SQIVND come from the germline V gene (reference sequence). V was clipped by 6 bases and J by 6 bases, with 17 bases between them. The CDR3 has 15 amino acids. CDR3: CASRAGQWNSGELFF. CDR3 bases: TGTGCCAGTAGGGCTGGACAGTGGAATTCCGGGGAGCTGTTTTTT.

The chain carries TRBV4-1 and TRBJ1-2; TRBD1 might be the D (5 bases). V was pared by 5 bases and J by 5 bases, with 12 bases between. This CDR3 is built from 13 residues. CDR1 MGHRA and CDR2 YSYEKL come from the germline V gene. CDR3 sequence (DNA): TGCGCCAGCAGCGCCACGGGACTTTATGGCTACACCTTC. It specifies CASSATGLYGYTF.

CDR3 sequence reads: CASSPGTSGETQYF. The CDR3 DNA reads TGCGCCAGCAGCCCTGGGACTAGCGGGGAGACCCAGTACTTC. The rearrangement uses TRBV5-1 and TRBJ2-5, with 12 bases aligning to TRBD2. The CDR3 length is 14 residues. Per the germline V gene, CDR1 is SGHRS and CDR2 is YFSETQ. V shed 4 bases, J shed 5 bases, and the junction held 3 bases outside the gene matches.